The 6 T cell receptor beta chains in this list originate from one sample, sequenced in a study of T cells in Graves' hyperthyroidism and ophthalmopathy. TCR beta CDR3 regions were amplified from RNA transcripts. Researchers ran a first-round RT-PCR on the TCR CDR3 using the HTBI primer set. TCRdb itself ran the multiplex PCR reads through MiXCR, one entry per CDR3 protein. Of approximately 300,000 distinct CDR3 sequences in the sample, 16% are singletons; the top ten hold roughly a third. The sequencing input was blood. The origin of the receptors is a man aged 30 to 39 with Graves' hyperthyroidism.

The chain uses TRBV5-6 and TRBJ2-3, with 11 bases fitting TRBD2. This CDR3 has 17 amino acids. V dropped 6 bases and J dropped 4; count of bases not matched to a gene: 13. The germline V gene has CDR1 SGHDT and CDR2 YYEEEE. Here the CDR3 reads CASTPGTIAGGSDTQYF. CDR3 DNA: TGTGCCAGCACCCCCGGAACCATAGCGGGAGGGTCAGATACGCAGTATTTT.

Worth noting for this clonotype: Being one base from a much bigger clone, this may be a read error. V usage is TRBV18 and J usage is TRBJ1-6; D is possibly TRBD1 (5 bases). CDR3 length: 14 amino acids. The V and J ends lost 3 bases and 6 bases respectively, with 9 bases between them. Germline V gene lookup returns CDR1 KGHSH and CDR2 LQKENI. As DNA, the CDR3 is TGTGCCAGCTCACCGAGACAGCGTAATTCACCCCTCCACTTT. Its translation is CASSPRQRNSPLHF.

This clonotype was recorded many times. The chain joins TRBV7-3 to TRBJ2-7; no clear D gene. The germline gives CDR1 SGHTA, CDR2 FQGTGA. Trimming shortened V by 1 base and J by 6 bases, and 10 bases separated the two germline ends. The length of the CDR3 is 13 residues. CDR3 sequence: CASSLMSSSEQYF. The CDR3 DNA reads as TGTGCCAGCAGCTTAATGAGCTCTTCCGAGCAGTACTTC.

In its sample, this clonotype was seen many times. The chain recombines TRBV4-1 with TRBJ2-7; D unclear. V lost 0 bases and J lost 1, with 16 bases in between. CDR3 length equals 17 residues. Looked up from germline, CDR1 is MGHRA and CDR2 is YSYEKL. The CDR3 coding sequence is TGCGCCAGCAGCCAAGATCGAAAGGACGCTCGTTCCTACGAGCAGTACTTC. Its translation: CASSQDRKDARSYEQYF.

The rearrangement links TRBV12-3 or TRBV12-4 to TRBJ2-1; TRBD1 agrees at 11 bases. V lost 5 bases to trimming and J lost 9 bases; unmatched junction nucleotides: 9. This CDR3 is 15 amino acids long. The CDR3 coding sequence is TGTGCCAGCAGTCGGGGACAGGGGGGGGCGGTTGAGCAGTTCTTC. It specifies CASSRGQGGAVEQFF.

With regard to this clonotype: This could be a read error, since a much larger clone is one nucleotide away. The chain has TRBV29-1 and TRBJ2-3, with D perhaps matching TRBD1 (5 bases). Trimming took 7 bases from V and 2 from J, leaving 13 bases between them. This CDR3 comprises 13 residues. Looked up from germline, CDR1 is SQVTM and CDR2 is ANQGSEA. The CDR3 sequence is CSALEGVTDTQYF. Here the CDR3 DNA reads TGCAGCGCATTGGAAGGGGTCACAGATACGCAGTATTTT.